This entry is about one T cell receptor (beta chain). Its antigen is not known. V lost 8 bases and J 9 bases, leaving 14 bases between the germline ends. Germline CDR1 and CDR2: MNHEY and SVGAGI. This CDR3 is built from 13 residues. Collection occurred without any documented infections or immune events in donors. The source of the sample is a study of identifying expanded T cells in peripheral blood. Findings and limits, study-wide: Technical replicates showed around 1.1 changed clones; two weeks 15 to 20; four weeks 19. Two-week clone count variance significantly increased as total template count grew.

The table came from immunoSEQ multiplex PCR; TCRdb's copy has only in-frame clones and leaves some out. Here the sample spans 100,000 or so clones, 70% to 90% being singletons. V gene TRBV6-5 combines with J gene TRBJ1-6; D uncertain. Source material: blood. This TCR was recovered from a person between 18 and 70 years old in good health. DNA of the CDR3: TGTGCCAGCGGAAGGCAGGTGGTTTCACCCCTCCACTTT. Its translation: CASGRQVVSPLHF.